Sequencing of this TCR beta chain was carried out in a study of T cell repertoires in cytomegalovirus infection. General study findings and limits: Frequencies of public TCR beta families were cumulated, and this identified carriers of CMV plus the relevant HLA.

V lost 5 bases to trimming and J lost 5 bases; unmatched junction nucleotides: 9. In germline, CDR1 is LNHDA, CDR2 SQIVND (reference sequence). The CDR3 runs 15 residues. A few counts support this clonotype. As yet, its antigen is unknown. MiXCR, run by TCRdb on the reads, gives a single entry per CDR3 protein. The sample lists about 700,000 distinct CDR3 sequences, around 31% occurring once. This receptor was taken from a human donor in good health (CMV status not recorded). Some clones in this sample may be carry-over from other donors' samples. The sample was cultured PBMCs, taken from culture after CMV antigen stimulation. V usage is TRBV19 and J usage is TRBJ1-5, with 7 bases identical to TRBD1. CDR3 residues: CASSQTGTADQPQHF. CDR3 nucleotide sequence: TGTGCCAGTAGTCAGACCGGGACAGCTGATCAGCCCCAGCATTTT.